A single T cell receptor beta chain is shown here with its context. Each subset's genomic DNA was shared equally among a number of immunoSEQ plates. Each PCR replicate from the sorted subsets contained 150 to 200 ng DNA, which is about 31,000 T cell genomes. In the original workflow: Filtering of immunoSEQ junctional sequences could not match full-length read filtering. Some clones are missing from TCRdb's copy, which holds only in-frame ones; the method was immunoSEQ multiplex PCR. V and J calls and clone size follow that table, whereas D and trimming were derived from the DNA. The table includes roughly 2,000,000 clones, about 94% detected once. This sample is drawn from a study of shared clonotypes between healthy human individuals. Whole-study context: Researchers drew samples from a couple of women and a few men aged 18 to 49.

Germline V gene sequence: CDR1 SGHAT, CDR2 FQNNGV. The length of the CDR3 is 11 residues. V was clipped by 6 bases and J by 4 bases, with 3 bases between them. Selected positively for CCR7 and CD45RO-negative, naive CD8 cells excluded terminally differentiated effector memory CD45RA+ cells. The source material was naive CD8+ T cells from PBMCs. This receptor was taken from a man younger than 30 in good health. Some clones in this sample may be carry-over from other donors' samples. This rearrangement joins TRBV11-2 to TRBJ2-2; no definite D call. The CDR3 coding sequence is TGTGCCAGCAGACGCACCGGGGAGCTGTTTTTT. Amino acids: CASRRTGELFF.